These 29 T cell receptor beta chains originate from one sample sequenced in a study of vaccination and CD4 T cells after COVID-19. No antigen has been identified for these receptors. Sequenced with the Oncomine TCR Beta short-read assay was DNA taken from cultured CD4+ T cells. TCRdb re-derived calls from the PCR reads in MiXCR, one entry per CDR3 protein. The sample includes about 14,000 distinct CDR3 sequences, about 50% seen only once; the top ten take approximately 12%. This sample's treatment: approximately nine-day PBMC culture with coronavirus spike peptide pools or control peptides (ViraFEST assay). Sequencing was done on a sample of CD4+ T cells from blood, cultured in vitro. These receptors came from a human donor who had recovered from COVID-19.

This clonotype was detected only a few times. One end of the junction varies from germline; a read error may be responsible. The chain joins TRBV6-9 to TRBJ2-7; weak D call: TRBD2 (7 bases). Germline lookup yields CDR1 MNHGY and CDR2 SVAAGI. The CDR3 runs to 18 residues. CDR3 nucleotides: TGTGCCAGCAGTTATAACCGACTATTAGTGCGGGGGCTCTACGAGCAGTACTTT. Translated: CASSYNRLLVRGLYEQYF.

This sequence joins TRBV6-1 and TRBJ2-1; D is possibly TRBD2 (5 bases). From germline, CDR1 is MNHNS and CDR2 SASEGT. The V and J ends lost 2 bases and 3 bases respectively, with 14 bases between them. The CDR3 sequence is 16 residues long. The CDR3 DNA follows: TGTGCCAGCAGTGAATATCGGGGAGTCGGCTACAATGAGCAGTTCTTC. Translation: CASSEYRGVGYNEQFF.

The rearrangement links TRBV20-1 to TRBJ2-3, with TRBD2 matching over 12 bases. In germline, CDR1 is DFQATT, CDR2 SNEGSKA (reference sequence). V lost 1 base and J lost 0; bases outside the gene matches: 5. This CDR3 is 17 amino acids long. The CDR3 region has the DNA TGCAGTGCTAGAGGTGGAGGGACTAGCGGGAGCACAGATACGCAGTATTTT. This translates into CSARGGGTSGSTDTQYF.

The chain is built from TRBV6-1 and TRBJ2-7, with 11 nucleotides matching TRBD2. The germline V gene encodes CDR1 MNHNS and CDR2 SASEGT. J gave up 3 bases and V 6 bases, and 4 bases lay outside the gene matches. The CDR3 spans 14 residues. The CDR3 region has the DNA TGTGCCAGCAGCATACTAGCGGGAGACTACGAGCAGTACTTC. As protein: CASSILAGDYEQYF.

The gene calls are TRBV28 and TRBJ2-1, with TRBD1 identical over 7 bases. The length of the CDR3 is 17 residues. Germline assignment: CDR1 MDHEN and CDR2 SYDVKM. Trimming at V came to 6 bases and at J to 5 bases, leaving 16 bases not matched to a gene. The CDR3 here is CASRPFSGQLQNNEQFF. In DNA, the CDR3 is TGTGCCAGCAGACCCTTCTCGGGACAGTTGCAGAACAATGAGCAGTTCTTC.

V is TRBV7-8 and J is TRBJ2-7; 7 bases match TRBD2. CDR1 SGHVS and CDR2 FQNEAQ come from the germline V gene. This CDR3 is built from 17 residues. V shed 5 bases, J shed 3 bases, and the junction held 16 bases outside the gene matches. The CDR3 loop is CASSPHPGEGRGYEQYF. In DNA form, the CDR3 reads TGTGCCAGCAGCCCCCACCCGGGGGAGGGCCGGGGCTACGAGCAGTACTTC.

There are a few counts of this clonotype. The gene calls are TRBV20-1 and TRBJ1-6, with 10 bases fitting TRBD1. The CDR3 loop spans 16 amino acids. The germline V gene encodes CDR1 DFQATT and CDR2 SNEGSKA (reference sequence). The J segment lost 0 bases and the V segment lost 6 bases, leaving 5 bases of the junction unmatched. The CDR3 region has the DNA TGCAGTGCACGCCGGACAGGGGGCTCCTATAATTCACCCCTCCACTTT. Translating it yields CSARRTGGSYNSPLHF.

The V gene is TRBV24-1, the J gene TRBJ2-2, with D unresolved. The CDR3 length is 13 residues. V lost 6 bases, J lost 2 bases, and 6 bases lay in between. Looked up from germline, CDR1 is KGHDR and CDR2 is SFDVKD. The CDR3 DNA sequence: TGTGCCACCAGTCCTCAAAACACCGGGGAGCTGTTTTTT. Protein sequence: CATSPQNTGELFF.

V gene TRBV20-1 combines with J gene TRBJ2-3; 10 bases line up with TRBD2. The V and J ends lost 3 bases and 2 bases, in that order; junction bases with no gene match: 8. Germline values: CDR1 DFQATT, CDR2 SNEGSKA (reference sequence). This CDR3 contains 16 residues. The CDR3 loop is CSARRASGRYTDTQYF. The CDR3 nucleotides read TGCAGTGCTAGGAGAGCTAGCGGGAGATACACAGATACGCAGTATTTT.

This clonotype was counted a few times. The rearrangement links TRBV15 to TRBJ1-5; 9 bases agree with TRBD1. The CDR3 spans 16 residues. V shed 5 bases, J shed 7 bases, and the junction held 12 bases outside the gene matches. CDR1 is LNHNV, CDR2 YYDKDF, per germline (reference sequence). The CDR3 sequence is CATSRSLTGGGQPQHF. The CDR3 nucleotides read TGTGCCACCAGCCGAAGCCTGACAGGGGGAGGGCAGCCCCAGCATTTT.

This clonotype is medium-sized in the sample. The chain has TRBV15 and TRBJ1-2; 7 bases match TRBD1. CDR3 size: 15 residues. V was clipped by 0 bases and J by 5 bases; unmatched bases: 6. Germline V CDR1 and CDR2: LNHNV, YYDKDF (reference sequence). Here the CDR3 DNA reads TGTGCCACCAGCAGAGAAACCGGGACAGTTTATGGCTACACCTTC. Residues: CATSRETGTVYGYTF.

This clonotype was seen a single time. The chain uses TRBV5-4 and TRBJ2-5, with 7 bases that match TRBD2. This CDR3 has 16 amino acids. The germline V gene encodes CDR1 SGHNT and CDR2 YYREEE (reference sequence). With 3 bases clipped from V and 1 base from J, the junction kept 9 bases outside the gene matches. The DNA of the CDR3 is TGTGCCAGCAGCTCTTCCATAGCGGGTCCCCAAGAGACCCAGTACTTC. It translates to CASSSSIAGPQETQYF.

Only one count was recorded for this clonotype. This sequence joins TRBV4-3 and TRBJ1-5; TRBD1 is a possible D gene (5 bases). V lost 3 bases to trimming and J lost 3 bases, with 12 bases between them. This CDR3 contains 15 residues. Germline values: CDR1 LGHNA, CDR2 YSLEER. The CDR3 loop is CASSQSTVLNQPQHF. In DNA form, the CDR3 reads TGCGCCAGCAGCCAGTCGACAGTACTCAATCAGCCCCAGCATTTT.

This clonotype was counted a few times. V and J are TRBV27 and TRBJ2-3; D remains ambiguous. CDR3 length: 15 amino acids. Per germline, CDR1 MNHEY and CDR2 SMNVEV (reference sequence). Trimming stripped 0 bases from V and 0 bases from J, with 7 bases between. CDR3 sequence: CASSLSVVSTDTQYF. CDR3 DNA sequence: TGTGCCAGCAGTTTATCAGTAGTTAGCACAGATACGCAGTATTTT.

The genes are TRBV7-9 and TRBJ2-1; tentatively, D is TRBD2 (7 bases). The CDR3 contains 15 residues. Germline CDR1 is SEHNR and CDR2 is FQNEAQ (reference sequence). The V end was cut by 5 bases, the J end by 4 bases, with 15 bases between. CDR3 sequence: CASSGPGGRYNEQFF. The CDR3, as DNA: TGTGCCAGCAGCGGCCCCGGGGGGCGGTACAATGAGCAGTTCTTC.

The chain links TRBV9 to TRBJ2-5; possible D gene TRBD2, 6 bases. Trimming stripped 0 bases from V and 2 bases from J, with 14 bases between. The CDR3 covers 16 residues. The germline CDR1 and CDR2 sequences are SGDLS and YYNGEE. The DNA for the CDR3 is TGTGCCAGCAGCGTAGGCGGGGCCGGAGGGCAAGAGACCCAGTACTTC. This gives the protein CASSVGGAGGQETQYF.

This chain joins TRBV4-3 and TRBJ1-2; 7 bases line up with TRBD1. The J segment lost 8 bases and the V segment lost 0 bases, leaving 9 bases of the junction unmatched. The CDR3 has 15 residues. Germline-derived CDR1 and CDR2 are LGHNA and YSLEER. CDR3 residues: CASSQDPRQGEGYTF. CDR3 coding DNA: TGCGCCAGCAGCCAAGATCCCCGACAGGGAGAAGGCTACACCTTC.

The chain joins TRBV27 to TRBJ2-3; TRBD2 agrees at 11 bases. The V and J ends lost 4 bases and 7 bases, in that order; junction bases with no gene match: 7. Germline lookup yields CDR1 MNHEY and CDR2 SMNVEV (reference sequence). The CDR3 has 15 amino acids. In DNA, the CDR3 is TGTGCCAGCAGTTCCCCCACTAGCGGGAGACATACGCAGTATTTT. Its translation is CASSSPTSGRHTQYF.

The chain joins TRBV5-1 to TRBJ2-7, with D maybe TRBD1 (6 bases). Germline V gene data show CDR1 as SGHRS and CDR2 as YFSETQ. CDR3 length equals 13 residues. Trimming cost V 1 base and J 5 bases, with 10 bases left between them. CDR3 in amino acids: CASSLQGPHEQYF. CDR3 nucleotides: TGCGCCAGCAGCTTGCAGGGGCCCCACGAGCAGTACTTC. Using reference TRBV5-1 and TRBJ2-7 for the parts outside the CDR3, the full variable domain is KAGVTQTPRYLIKTRGQQVTLSCSPISGHRSVSWYQQTPGQGLQFLFEYFSETQRNKGNFPGRFSGRQFSNSRSEMNVSTLELGDSALYLCASSLQGPHEQYFGPGTRLTVT.

The rearrangement uses TRBV20-1 and TRBJ1-1; 8 bases fit TRBD1. With V trimmed by 1 base and J by 2 bases, 6 bases remained unmatched. Germline assignment: CDR1 DFQATT and CDR2 SNEGSKA (reference sequence). The CDR3 loop spans 15 amino acids. Here the CDR3 DNA reads TGCAGTGCTAGAGTACCCGGACAGGGAAACACTGAAGCTTTCTTT. It translates to CSARVPGQGNTEAFF.

This clonotype has more than one count but fewer than ten. This CDR3 is CASSFTSAVYEQYF. The CDR3 DNA sequence: TGTGCCAGCAGTTTTACTAGCGCAGTCTACGAGCAGTACTTC. The chain employs TRBV27 and TRBJ2-7; TRBD2 agrees at 7 bases. This CDR3 has 14 amino acids. Germline V gene sequence: CDR1 MNHEY, CDR2 SMNVEV (reference sequence). J was trimmed by 3 bases and V by 3 bases; bases with no gene match: 5.

The genes are TRBV5-1 and TRBJ1-5; 8 positions agree with TRBD1. V trimming: 2 bases; J trimming: 2 bases; junction bases outside the gene matches: 6. This CDR3 is 16 amino acids long. Germline V lookup: CDR1 SGHRS, CDR2 YFSETQ. The CDR3 loop is CASSLEGTGGNQPQHF. The CDR3 DNA is TGCGCCAGCAGCTTAGAAGGGACAGGAGGCAATCAGCCCCAGCATTTT.

The chain has TRBV11-2 and TRBJ2-2, with 10 positions matching TRBD2. Germline CDR1 reads SGHAT; CDR2 reads FQNNGV. With V trimmed by 5 bases and J by 6 bases, 3 bases remained unmatched. CDR3 length: 14 residues. CDR3 DNA sequence: TGTGCCAGCAGCGCGACTAGCGGGTCCGGGGAGCTGTTTTTT. Translation: CASSATSGSGELFF.

The sample holds one count of this clonotype. This sequence joins TRBV7-2 and TRBJ2-6; 11 bases map to TRBD2. Germline loops: CDR1 SGHTA, CDR2 FQGNSA. This CDR3 has 20 amino acids. J lost 2 bases, V lost 5 bases, and 14 bases had no gene match. CDR3 sequence reads: CASSRIFTSGRFAGANVLTF. The CDR3 DNA sequence: TGTGCCAGCAGCCGGATATTTACTAGCGGGAGATTTGCTGGGGCCAACGTCCTGACTTTC. Filled out from reference TRBV7-2 and TRBJ2-6, the complete variable domain reads GAGVSQSPSNKVTEKGKDVELRCDPISGHTALYWYRQSLGQGLEFLIYFQGNSAPDKSGLPSDRFSAERTGGSVSTLTIQRTQQEDSAVYLCASSRIFTSGRFAGANVLTFGAGSRLTVL.

This clonotype was detected a few times. The J gene is TRBJ1-1, the V gene TRBV7-9; D remains unclear. CDR1 is SEHNR, CDR2 FQNEAQ, per germline (reference sequence). The CDR3 sequence is 13 residues long. The V gene lost 5 bases and the J gene lost 1 base, with 8 bases spanning the gap. The DNA for the CDR3 is TGTGCCAGCAGCAGGACCACGAACACTGAAGCTTTCTTT. Amino acid sequence: CASSRTTNTEAFF.

The chain combines TRBV7-9 with TRBJ1-1; tentative D call: TRBD1 (6 bases). The germline V gene encodes CDR1 SEHNR and CDR2 FQNEAQ (reference sequence). CDR3 size: 18 residues. CDR3 amino acids: CAQPPQTGSYAMNTEAFF. Written as DNA, the CDR3 is TGTGCGCAGCCCCCACAAACAGGGTCGTATGCCATGAACACTGAAGCTTTCTTT.

This rearrangement joins TRBV7-2 to TRBJ2-5; 11 bases are shared with TRBD1. The V gene's germline CDR1 is SGHTA and CDR2 FQGNSA. This CDR3 region has 15 residues. With V trimmed by 6 bases and J by 6 bases, 9 bases remained unmatched. CDR3 nucleotide sequence: TGTGCCAGCAGACCAGCGGACAGGGGGCTGAAGACCCAGTACTTC. This codes for CASRPADRGLKTQYF.

This chain joins TRBV18 and TRBJ2-7; 8 bases align to TRBD1. V trimming: 5 bases; J trimming: 3 bases; junction bases outside the gene matches: 6. The CDR3 has 14 residues. Germline V gives CDR1 KGHSH, CDR2 LQKENI. The CDR3: CASSEATGVYEQYF. CDR3 DNA sequence: TGTGCCAGCTCAGAAGCGACAGGGGTCTACGAGCAGTACTTC.

A few counts support this clonotype. The chain recombines TRBV5-4 with TRBJ2-7, with D possibly TRBD2 on 6 matching bases. Germline-derived CDR1 and CDR2 are SGHNT and YYREEE (reference sequence). The CDR3 spans 15 residues. Trimming removed 3 bases from V and 3 bases from J, with 16 bases in between. CDR3 in amino acids: CASSSGTQELYEQYF. The CDR3 region has the DNA TGTGCCAGCAGCTCTGGGACTCAGGAACTCTACGAGCAGTACTTC.